Shown below are 2 T cell receptor beta chains from a single sample sequenced in a study of cytomegalovirus exposure and HLA in healthy donors. Researchers ran the PCR with 60 Vbeta and 13 Jbeta primers. Measured with immunoSEQ multiplex PCR; TCRdb has only the in-frame clones, and not every one. The sample shows about 190,000 clones, about four fifths of them seen only once. Input material: PBMCs. The receptors were sampled from a middle-aged man in good health and CMV-seropositive.

The V gene is TRBV6-5, the J gene TRBJ2-5, with 10 nucleotides matching TRBD2. The J call is uncertain, as TRBJ2-7 better fits the DNA end. Germline V gene lookup returns CDR1 MNHEY and CDR2 SVGAGI. The CDR3 contains 15 residues. The CDR3 loop reads CASRAGTSDPYEQYF. The CDR3 region has the DNA TGTGCCAGCAGGGCCGGGACTAGCGATCCCTACGAGCAGTACTTC.

V and J are TRBV6-5 and TRBJ2-7, with 8 positions matching TRBD1. Germline values: CDR1 MNHEY, CDR2 SVGAGI. The CDR3 covers 15 residues. Trimming at V came to 5 bases and at J to 3 bases, leaving 9 bases not matched to a gene. The DNA of the CDR3 is TGTGCCAGCAGTGTTACCGGGACAGGCGACTACGAGCAGTACTTC. Protein: CASSVTGTGDYEQYF.